The rows below give T cell receptor beta chains drawn from one sample of a study of cytomegalovirus exposure and HLA in healthy donors. The table came from immunoSEQ multiplex PCR; TCRdb's copy has only in-frame clones and leaves some out. The repertoire holds more than 85,000 clones, with about nine tenths as singletons. Source material: PBMCs. These receptors all stem from a woman in her late teens or twenties in good health and CMV-seronegative. The CDR3 runs from the conserved cysteine through the conserved F or W. The order of the fields is clone size, V gene, J gene, D gene, CDR3 protein, CDR3 DNA. A D gene is named only where the DNA matches it firmly. The size entry is marked missing in some rows and otherwise reads once, few, many or a size class.

NA	TRBV18	TRBJ2-1	TRBD1	CASQRGTGENEQFF	TGTGCCAGCCAACGCGGGACAGGGGAAAATGAGCAGTTCTTC
once	TRBV27	TRBJ2-1	TRBD2	CASSLGTSGRVQFF	TGTGCCAGCAGTTTAGGGACTAGCGGGAGGGTGCAGTTCTTC
NA	TRBV5-4	TRBJ2-7	TRBD2	CASSTGTRGDEQYF	TGTGCCAGCAGTACCGGGACTAGAGGGGACGAGCAGTACTTC
NA	TRBV4-1	TRBJ2-5	NA	CASSQVAQGSQYF	TGCGCCAGCAGCCAAGTCGCACAGGGTTCCCAGTACTTC
once	TRBV2	TRBJ2-1	TRBD2	CASQTGGGAGSYNEQFF	TGTGCCAGTCAGACAGGCGGGGGGGCCGGATCCTACAATGAGCAGTTCTTC
NA	TRBV10-3	TRBJ2-7	TRBD2	CAISDSSGVAGGNEQYF	TGTGCCATCAGTGATTCTTCGGGAGTAGCGGGAGGGAACGAGCAGTACTTC
few	TRBV6-1	TRBJ2-3	NA	CASSEVHSHTQYF	TGTGCCAGCAGTGAGGTCCATAGCCATACGCAGTATTTT
NA	TRBV4-1	TRBJ2-3	NA	CASSQGLGTDTQYF	TGCGCCAGCAGCCAAGGCCTCGGGACAGATACGCAGTATTTT
NA	TRBV30	TRBJ1-4	NA	CAWSVLRWGGHEKLFF	TGTGCCTGGAGTGTACTGCGTTGGGGGGGTCATGAAAAACTGTTTTTT
NA	TRBV27	TRBJ1-4	NA	CASSLWGHPTNEKLFF	TGTGCCAGCAGTTTATGGGGACATCCAACTAATGAAAAACTGTTTTTT
NA	TRBV9	TRBJ1-1	NA	CASTQVPNTEAFF	TGTGCCAGCACACAGGTACCAAACACTGAAGCTTTCTTT
once	TRBV6-1	TRBJ2-6	TRBD1	CATRTGGSGANVLTF	TGTGCCACCAGGACAGGGGGCTCTGGGGCCAACGTCCTGACTTTC
NA	TRBV29-1	TRBJ1-1	NA	CSVDAGNTEAFF	TGCAGCGTTGACGCGGGCAACACTGAAGCTTTCTTT
NA	TRBV7-2	TRBJ2-7	NA	CASSLQGTYEQYF	TGTGCCAGCAGCTTACAGGGGACCTACGAGCAGTACTTC
NA	TRBV4-2	TRBJ2-1	TRBD2	CASSHPSGGYNEQFF	TGTGCCAGCAGCCACCCTAGCGGGGGGTACAATGAGCAGTTCTTC
once	TRBV6-5	TRBJ1-2	NA	CASSYDSQRLYGYTF	TGTGCCAGCAGTTACGATAGCCAGCGCCTCTATGGCTACACCTTC
NA	TRBV7-9	TRBJ2-5	TRBD2	CASSSSSGGFQETQYF	TGTGCCAGCAGCTCCTCTAGCGGGGGGTTCCAAGAGACCCAGTACTTC
NA	TRBV5-6	TRBJ1-3	TRBD1	CASSWRQGGNTIYF	TGTGCCAGCAGCTGGAGACAGGGGGGAAACACCATATATTTT
NA	TRBV7-2	TRBJ2-1	NA	CASSLEYINEQFF	TGTGCCAGCAGCTTAGAGTACATCAATGAGCAGTTCTTC
NA	TRBV4-3	TRBJ2-5	TRBD2	CASSQHTGGPETQYF	TGCGCCAGCAGCCAACACACGGGGGGGCCAGAGACCCAGTACTTC
once	TRBV5-8	TRBJ1-2	TRBD1	CASSLSGGYGYTF	TGTGCCAGCAGCTTATCAGGGGGCTATGGCTACACCTTC
NA	TRBV7-9	TRBJ2-3	TRBD2	CASSLPPTSGGEDTDTQYF	TGTGCCAGCAGCCTCCCACCGACTAGCGGGGGGGAGGATACAGATACGCAGTATTTT
NA	TRBV28	TRBJ1-1	TRBD1	CASRAKDRLVDPNTEAFF	TGTGCCAGCAGAGCTAAGGACAGGTTGGTTGACCCGAACACTGAAGCTTTCTTT
NA	TRBV7-2	TRBJ1-3	TRBD1	CASSSDRGSGNTIYF	TGTGCCAGCAGCTCAGACAGGGGGTCCGGAAACACCATATATTTT
NA	TRBV5-6	TRBJ2-7	TRBD2	CASSLGTSGYEQYF	TGTGCCAGCAGCTTGGGGACTAGCGGCTACGAGCAGTACTTC
NA	TRBV30	TRBJ1-3	NA	CAWKIKGYNSGNTIYF	TGTGCCTGGAAGATCAAGGGGTATAACTCTGGAAACACCATATATTTT
NA	TRBV2	TRBJ1-4	NA	CASSALGGQVEKLFF	TGTGCCAGCAGTGCCCTGGGGGGGCAGGTGGAAAAACTGTTTTTT
NA	TRBV7-9	TRBJ1-3	NA	CASSFSSTGGTGNTIYF	TGTGCCAGCAGCTTTTCTTCTACGGGGGGCACTGGAAACACCATATATTTT
NA	TRBV28	TRBJ1-6	TRBD1	CASSWTGTGGNSPLHF	TGTGCCAGCAGTTGGACCGGGACAGGGGGAAATTCACCCCTCCACTTT
once	TRBV25-1	TRBJ1-1	TRBD1	CASSDREDPYTEAFF	TGTGCCAGCTCGGACAGGGAGGACCCCTACACTGAAGCTTTCTTT
NA	TRBV7-8	TRBJ1-1	NA	CASSLAKGTRNTEAFF	TGTGCCAGCAGCTTAGCCAAGGGGACAAGGAACACTGAAGCTTTCTTT
NA	TRBV28	TRBJ1-1	NA	CASSSPGGVKPEAFF	TGTGCCAGCAGTTCCCCCGGCGGGGTTAAGCCTGAAGCTTTCTTT
NA	TRBV2	TRBJ2-2	TRBD2	CASSVSGGTGELFF	TGTGCCAGCAGTGTATCGGGAGGGACGGGGGAGCTGTTTTTT
NA	TRBV30	TRBJ2-3	TRBD1	CAWNPGTGAADTQYF	TGTGCCTGGAACCCCGGGACAGGGGCGGCAGATACGCAGTATTTT
NA	TRBV2	TRBJ2-7	TRBD1	CASSAGQGYTYEQYF	TGTGCCAGCAGTGCGGGACAGGGTTATACCTACGAGCAGTACTTC
NA	TRBV15	TRBJ2-2	NA	CATSRDRSSGELFF	TGTGCCACCAGCAGAGATAGGAGTTCCGGGGAGCTGTTTTTT
NA	TRBV7-2	TRBJ1-5	TRBD1	CASSLALDRDQPQHF	TGTGCCAGCAGCTTAGCGCTCGACAGGGATCAGCCCCAGCATTTT
once	TRBV27	TRBJ2-1	TRBD2	CASSRPPSGGANEQFF	TGTGCCAGCAGTCGACCCCCTAGCGGGGGGGCCAATGAGCAGTTCTTC
NA	TRBV4-3	TRBJ1-1	NA	CASSQVEGRTEAFF	TGCGCCAGCAGCCAAGTTGAGGGGAGGACTGAAGCTTTCTTT
NA	TRBV19	TRBJ1-1	NA	CASSINFNTEAFF	TGTGCCAGTAGTATAAACTTTAACACTGAAGCTTTCTTT
NA	TRBV4-3	TRBJ1-2	NA	CASSQGTETYGYTF	TGCGCCAGCAGCCAAGGGACAGAGACCTATGGCTACACCTTC
NA	TRBV25-1	TRBJ2-2	TRBD2	CASSPSFRGDTGELFF	TGTGCCAGCAGCCCGTCGTTTCGGGGGGACACCGGGGAGCTGTTTTTT
NA	TRBV29-1	TRBJ2-1	TRBD2	CSVEDWAPAGVSNEQFF	TGCAGCGTTGAAGACTGGGCCCCAGCGGGAGTATCGAATGAGCAGTTCTTC
NA	TRBV6-6	TRBJ1-1	TRBD1	CASSYTTGGLVREAFF	TGTGCCAGCAGTTACACGACAGGGGGCTTGGTCCGTGAAGCTTTCTTT
NA	TRBV27	TRBJ2-3	NA	CASSLGGDTQYF	TGTGCCAGCAGTTTGGGGGGAGATACGCAGTATTTT
few	TRBV28	TRBJ1-4	NA	CASSLGGFNEKLFF	TGTGCCAGCAGTTTGGGAGGTTTTAATGAAAAACTGTTTTTT
NA	TRBV5-1	TRBJ1-4	TRBD1	CASGLDRVTEKLFF	TGCGCCAGCGGCCTCGACAGGGTAACGGAAAAACTGTTTTTT
once	TRBV7-9	TRBJ2-2	TRBD1	CASSLVHRTGGLELFF	TGTGCCAGCAGCTTAGTCCACAGGACAGGGGGCTTGGAGCTGTTTTTT
NA	TRBV6-6	TRBJ2-7	NA	CASSGFGGLPYEQYF	TGTGCCAGCAGTGGCTTCGGGGGTCTACCTTACGAGCAGTACTTC
once	TRBV9	TRBJ1-2	TRBD1	CASSVAGGVSVGYTF	TGTGCCAGCAGCGTAGCAGGGGGAGTATCGGTCGGCTACACCTTC
NA	TRBV27	TRBJ2-2	NA	CASSLWARGELFF	TGTGCCAGCAGTTTATGGGCTCGCGGGGAGCTGTTTTTT
few	TRBV7-3	TRBJ2-5	TRBD1	CASSPGQGVETQYF	TGTGCCAGCAGCCCCGGACAGGGAGTAGAGACCCAGTACTTC
NA	TRBV19	TRBJ2-2	TRBD2	CARELAGGRDTGELFF	TGTGCCAGAGAACTAGCGGGGGGTAGGGACACCGGGGAGCTGTTTTTT
NA	TRBV28	TRBJ2-5	TRBD2	CASKMRLAGATQETQYF	TGTGCCAGCAAGATGAGACTAGCGGGGGCGACCCAAGAGACCCAGTACTTC
NA	TRBV28	TRBJ2-1	TRBD2	CASRDPTSGTYNEQFF	TGTGCCAGCAGAGACCCGACTAGCGGTACCTACAATGAGCAGTTCTTC
NA	TRBV30	TRBJ1-5	NA	CAWGSPGLEPQHF	TGTGCCTGGGGGTCCCCGGGTCTTGAGCCCCAGCATTTT
NA	TRBV6-1	TRBJ2-3	NA	CASSGVVEDTQYF	TGTGCCAGCAGTGGCGTAGTCGAAGATACGCAGTATTTT
NA	TRBV7-2	TRBJ2-2	NA	CASNRGARTGELFF	TGTGCCAGCAATCGGGGTGCAAGAACCGGGGAGCTGTTTTTT
NA	TRBV7-9	TRBJ1-1	NA	CASSLDFPEAFF	TGTGCCAGCAGCTTAGACTTCCCTGAAGCTTTCTTT